One and the same sample provided the 10 T cell receptor beta chains below, sequenced in a study of beta chain features in type 1 diabetes. Antigen specificity for these receptors is unknown. Findings of the study overall: Significant though moderate, a shortening of TCRB CDR3s appeared in all four CD4+ subsets of Type 1 diabetes patients.

Expressed TCRB transcripts were sequenced because the isolated RNA had all been reverse transcribed beforehand. Using immunoSEQ multiplex PCR, the repertoire was profiled, and TCRdb retains in-frame clones only, with some absent. Of over 650,000 clones listed, over 12% were seen once; the top ten hold just under 0.04%. Source material: naive CD4+ T cells from blood. The source is a man younger than 30 with type 1 diabetes.

The chain recombines TRBV5-4 with TRBJ2-5, with a weak D call TRBD1 (6 bases). V shed 4 bases and J shed 3 bases, with 7 bases lying between them. The V gene's germline CDR1 is SGHNT and CDR2 YYREEE (reference sequence). The CDR3 has 12 residues. The CDR3 spells CASSPGEETQYF. The DNA for the CDR3 is TGTGCCAGCAGCCCAGGGGAAGAGACCCAGTACTTC.

This clone was seen a few times. The chain couples TRBV10-3 to TRBJ1-2; a possible D gene is TRBD1 (6 bases). In germline, CDR1 is ENHRY, CDR2 SYGVKD. Trimming cost V 2 bases and J 2 bases, with 9 bases left between them. The CDR3 has 14 residues. CDR3: CAISENRANYGYTF. The CDR3 DNA sequence: TGTGCCATCAGTGAGAACAGGGCAAACTATGGCTACACCTTC.

This clone was counted only a few times. At the DNA level, this CDR3 is encoded by other sequences in the same sample as well. The chain recombines TRBV2 with TRBJ2-7; D possibly corresponds to TRBD1 (6 bases). Trimming shortened V by 3 bases and J by 2 bases, and 11 bases separated the two germline ends. CDR1 and CDR2 (germline): SNHLY, FYNNEI. The CDR3 is 14 amino acids. CDR3 nucleotides: TGTGCCAGCAGTGAGCAGGGACAAACCTACGAGCAGTACTTC. Translating it yields CASSEQGQTYEQYF.

The rearrangement joins TRBV27 to TRBJ2-3; 7 nucleotides align to TRBD1. V was clipped by 0 bases and J by 6 bases; unmatched bases: 6. CDR3 size: 15 residues. In germline, CDR1 is MNHEY, CDR2 SMNVEV (reference sequence). In DNA, the CDR3 is TGTGCCAGCAGTTTATCACGGACAGGCTGGGATACGCAGTATTTT. Its protein product is CASSLSRTGWDTQYF.

This clone was picked up a small number of times. This chain joins TRBV19 and TRBJ2-7, with 7 bases that match TRBD1. The trim removed 2 bases at V and 4 bases at J, leaving 8 bases unmatched. CDR3 size: 15 residues. CDR1 is LNHDA and CDR2 is SQIVND in the germline V gene (reference sequence). In DNA, the CDR3 is TGTGCCAGTAGTATAACGGCAGGGGGTGTGTACGAGCAGTACTTC. Its protein is CASSITAGGVYEQYF.

The gene calls are TRBV25-1 and TRBJ2-7; the match to TRBD2 covers 9 bases. J lost 6 bases, V lost 1 base, and 4 bases had no gene match. The CDR3 sequence is 14 residues long. Germline loops: CDR1 MGHDK, CDR2 SYGVNS. The chain's CDR3 is CASSEWVAGVEQYF. CDR3 nucleotide sequence: TGTGCCAGCAGTGAATGGGTAGCGGGGGTCGAGCAGTACTTC.

V gene TRBV9 combines with J gene TRBJ1-4, with D uncertain. Deletions cut 3 bases from V and 8 bases from J, with 17 bases between. This CDR3 has 15 amino acids. CDR1 is SGDLS, CDR2 YYNGEE, per germline. The DNA for the CDR3 is TGTGCCAGCAGCGCACAACAAGGATCGAGGGAAAAACTGTTTTTT. Amino acid sequence: CASSAQQGSREKLFF.

The chain recombines TRBV7-9 with TRBJ1-2; no clear D gene. CDR1 SEHNR and CDR2 FQNEAQ come from the germline V gene (reference sequence). The CDR3 has 12 residues. V lost 6 bases and J lost 9, with 14 bases in between. The CDR3 DNA reads as TGTGCCAGCAGTTCTAGCGGGTTTAGCTACACCTTC. This encodes CASSSSGFSYTF.

This clone was observed a few times. V is TRBV5-1 and J is TRBJ2-7; no clear D. The CDR3 runs to 14 residues. Per germline, CDR1 SGHRS and CDR2 YFSETQ. V was pared by 2 bases and J by 1 base, with 10 bases between. For the CDR3, the DNA is TGCGCCAGCAGCTTATTCGACCCGTCCTACGAGCAGTACTTC. This sequence encodes CASSLFDPSYEQYF. Drawing the rest from reference TRBV5-1 and TRBJ2-7, the complete variable domain is KAGVTQTPRYLIKTRGQQVTLSCSPISGHRSVSWYQQTPGQGLQFLFEYFSETQRNKGNFPGRFSGRQFSNSRSEMNVSTLELGDSALYLCASSLFDPSYEQYFGPGTRLTVT.

This chain uses TRBV18 with TRBJ1-1; D unclear. Germline V CDR1 and CDR2: KGHSH, LQKENI. This CDR3 is 15 amino acids long. The V and J ends lost 3 bases and 0 bases respectively, with 11 bases between them. The chain's CDR3 is CASSPDYSLNTEAFF. Written as DNA, the CDR3 is TGTGCCAGCTCACCGGATTACAGCTTGAACACTGAAGCTTTCTTT.